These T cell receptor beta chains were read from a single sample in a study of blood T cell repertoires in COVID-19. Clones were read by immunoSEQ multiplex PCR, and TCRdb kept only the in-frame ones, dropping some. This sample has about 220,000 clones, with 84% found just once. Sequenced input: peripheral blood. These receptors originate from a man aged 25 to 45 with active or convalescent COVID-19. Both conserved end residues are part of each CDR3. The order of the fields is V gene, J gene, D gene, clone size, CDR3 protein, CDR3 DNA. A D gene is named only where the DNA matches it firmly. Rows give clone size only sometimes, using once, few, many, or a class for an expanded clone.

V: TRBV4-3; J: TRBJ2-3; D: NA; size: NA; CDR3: CASSQGSPDTQYF; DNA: TGCGCCAGCAGCCAAGGTAGCCCGGATACGCAGTATTTT
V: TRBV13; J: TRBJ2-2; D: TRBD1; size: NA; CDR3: CASSQRQGLGPGELFF; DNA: TGTGCCAGCAGCCAACGACAGGGGCTCGGGCCCGGGGAGCTGTTTTTT
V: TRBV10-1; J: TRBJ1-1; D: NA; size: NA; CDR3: CASSTGSLNTEAFF; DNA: TGCGCCAGCAGTACAGGCTCCTTGAACACTGAAGCTTTCTTT
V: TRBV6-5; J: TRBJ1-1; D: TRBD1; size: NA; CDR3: CASSPDRGRLEAFF; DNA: TGTGCCAGCAGTCCTGACAGGGGAAGGCTTGAAGCTTTCTTT
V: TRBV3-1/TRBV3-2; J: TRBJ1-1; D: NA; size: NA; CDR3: CASDNYGHEAFF; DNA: TGTGCCAGCGATAATTATGGGCACGAAGCTTTCTTT
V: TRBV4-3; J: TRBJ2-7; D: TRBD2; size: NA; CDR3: CASSQDPSGGASDEQYF; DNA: TGCGCCAGCAGCCAAGATCCTAGCGGGGGGGCAAGCGACGAGCAGTACTTC
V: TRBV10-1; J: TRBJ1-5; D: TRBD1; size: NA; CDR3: CASEKQGTGSNQPQHF; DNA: TGCGCCAGCGAAAAACAAGGGACAGGTAGCAATCAGCCCCAGCATTTT
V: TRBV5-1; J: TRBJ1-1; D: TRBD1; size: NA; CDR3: CASSSQGAAEAFF; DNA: TGCGCCAGCAGCTCTCAGGGGGCCGCTGAAGCTTTCTTT
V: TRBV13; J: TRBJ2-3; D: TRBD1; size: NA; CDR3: CASSFGQAPDTQYF; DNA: TGTGCCAGCAGCTTCGGACAGGCCCCAGATACGCAGTATTTT
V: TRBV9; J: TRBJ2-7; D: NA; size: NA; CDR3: CASSVGFREGHEQYF; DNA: TGTGCCAGCAGCGTAGGTTTCAGGGAAGGCCACGAGCAGTACTTC
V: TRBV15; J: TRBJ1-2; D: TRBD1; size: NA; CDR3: CATSRRTGAYGYTF; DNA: TGTGCCACCAGCAGGCGGACAGGCGCCTATGGCTACACCTTC
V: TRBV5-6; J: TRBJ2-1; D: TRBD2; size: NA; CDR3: CASSRNGGDYYNEQFF; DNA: TGTGCCAGCAGCAGAAACGGGGGGGACTACTACAATGAGCAGTTCTTC
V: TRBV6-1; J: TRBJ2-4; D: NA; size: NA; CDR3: CASSEGGSGHIQYF; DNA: TGTGCCAGCAGTGAGGGAGGTTCAGGGCACATTCAGTACTTC
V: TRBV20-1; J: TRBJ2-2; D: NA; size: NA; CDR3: CSASSGANTGELFF; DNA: TGCAGTGCTAGTTCAGGGGCGAACACCGGGGAGCTGTTTTTT
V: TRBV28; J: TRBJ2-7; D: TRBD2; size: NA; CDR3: CASSFSLAGLDYEQYF; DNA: TGTGCCAGCAGTTTTTCACTAGCGGGACTTGACTACGAGCAGTACTTC
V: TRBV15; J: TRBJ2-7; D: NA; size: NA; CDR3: CATSRIGQGGWAREQYF; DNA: TGTGCCACCAGCAGGATCGGTCAGGGAGGTTGGGCTCGGGAGCAGTACTTC
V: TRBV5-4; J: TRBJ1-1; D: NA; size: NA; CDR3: CASSHGGSAGTEAFF; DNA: TGTGCCAGCAGCCACGGGGGATCGGCGGGCACTGAAGCTTTCTTT
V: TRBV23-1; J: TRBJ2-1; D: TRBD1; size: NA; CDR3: CASSQGQAISDNEQFF; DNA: TGCGCCAGCAGTCAAGGACAGGCGATCTCAGACAATGAGCAGTTCTTC
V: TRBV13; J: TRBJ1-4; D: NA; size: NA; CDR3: CASSFSGGDFNDSGKLFF; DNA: TGTGCCAGCAGCTTCTCTGGGGGAGACTTCAATGATAGCGGAAAACTGTTTTTT
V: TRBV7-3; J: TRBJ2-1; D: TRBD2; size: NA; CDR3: CASSAGGEQFF; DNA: TGTGCCAGCAGCGCGGGGGGTGAGCAGTTCTTC
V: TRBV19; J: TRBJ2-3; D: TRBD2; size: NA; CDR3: CASRRREGATDTQYF; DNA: TGTGCCAGCCGGAGGCGGGAGGGTGCCACAGATACGCAGTATTTT
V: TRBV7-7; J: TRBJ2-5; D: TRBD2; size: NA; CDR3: CASSLVAGGTWETQYF; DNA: TGTGCCAGCAGCTTAGTGGCGGGGGGTACCTGGGAGACCCAGTACTTC
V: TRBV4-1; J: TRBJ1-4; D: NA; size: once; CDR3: CASSQVGEKLFF; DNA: TGCGCCAGCAGCCAAGTCGGTGAAAAACTGTTTTTT
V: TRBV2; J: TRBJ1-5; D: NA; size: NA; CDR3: CASSGDGLGGQPQHF; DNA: TGTGCCAGCAGTGGGGACGGCCTGGGGGGACAGCCCCAGCATTTT
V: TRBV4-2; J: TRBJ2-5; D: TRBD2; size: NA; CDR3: CASSQRTSGRGETQYF; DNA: TGTGCCAGCAGCCAGAGGACTAGCGGGAGGGGAGAGACCCAGTACTTC
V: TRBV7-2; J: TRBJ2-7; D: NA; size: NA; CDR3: CASSISSSYEQYF; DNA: TGTGCCAGCAGCATCTCGAGCTCCTACGAGCAGTACTTC
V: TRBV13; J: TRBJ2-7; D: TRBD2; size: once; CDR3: CASSRWTSGSYEQYF; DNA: TGTGCCAGCAGTCGCTGGACTAGCGGGTCCTACGAGCAGTACTTC
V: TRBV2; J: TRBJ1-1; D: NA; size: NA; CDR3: CASTLQGLNTEAFF; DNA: TGTGCCAGCACGTTACAGGGCTTGAACACTGAAGCTTTCTTT
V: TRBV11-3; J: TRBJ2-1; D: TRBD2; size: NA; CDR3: CASSLRSSTSGRGDEQFF; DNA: TGTGCCAGCAGCTTGAGATCATCGACTAGCGGGAGAGGTGATGAGCAGTTCTTC
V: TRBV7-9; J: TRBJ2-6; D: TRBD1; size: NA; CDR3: CASIATGAGANVLTF; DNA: TGTGCCAGCATAGCGACAGGGGCTGGGGCCAACGTCCTGACTTTC
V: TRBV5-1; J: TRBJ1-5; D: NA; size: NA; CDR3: CASSLDAGGQPQHF; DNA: TGCGCCAGCAGCTTGGACGCGGGGGGCCAGCCCCAGCATTTT
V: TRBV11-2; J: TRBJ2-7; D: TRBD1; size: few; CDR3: CASSLVMGQGHEQYF; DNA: TGTGCCAGCAGCTTAGTAATGGGACAGGGCCACGAGCAGTACTTC
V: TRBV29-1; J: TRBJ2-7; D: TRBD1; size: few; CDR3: CSVRQGAHEQYF; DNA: TGCAGCGTACGACAGGGGGCCCACGAGCAGTACTTC
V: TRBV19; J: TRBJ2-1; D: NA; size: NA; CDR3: CASRKGGTSYNEQFF; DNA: TGTGCCAGTAGGAAGGGAGGTACCTCCTACAATGAGCAGTTCTTC
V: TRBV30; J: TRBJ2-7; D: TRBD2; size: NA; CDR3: CAWSVAGGKLHSLAGYEQYF; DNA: TGTGCCTGGAGTGTAGCCGGGGGAAAATTACATTCCTTAGCGGGGTACGAGCAGTACTTC
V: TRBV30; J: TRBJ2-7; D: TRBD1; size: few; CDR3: CAAWDRSGYEQYF; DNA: TGTGCCGCTTGGGACAGATCAGGGTACGAGCAGTACTTC
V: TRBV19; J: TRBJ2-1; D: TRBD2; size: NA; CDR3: CASSIPTGLGVGEQFF; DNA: TGTGCCAGTAGTATCCCGACGGGACTAGGAGTGGGTGAGCAGTTCTTC
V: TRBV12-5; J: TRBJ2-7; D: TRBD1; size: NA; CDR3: CASALTGAYEQYF; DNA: TGTGCTAGTGCCCTGACAGGGGCCTACGAGCAGTACTTC
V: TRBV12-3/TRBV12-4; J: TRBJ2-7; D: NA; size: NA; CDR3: CARGGEQYF; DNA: TGTGCCAGGGGGGGCGAGCAGTACTTC
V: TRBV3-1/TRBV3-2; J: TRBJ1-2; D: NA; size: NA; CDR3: CASSQDLVGGLYGYTF; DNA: TGTGCCAGCAGCCAAGATTTGGTCGGGGGGCTCTATGGCTACACCTTC
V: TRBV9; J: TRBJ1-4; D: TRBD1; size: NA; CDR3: CASSVDRGTNEKLFF; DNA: TGTGCCAGCAGCGTAGACAGGGGGACTAATGAAAAACTGTTTTTT
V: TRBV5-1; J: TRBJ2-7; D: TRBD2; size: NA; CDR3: CASSTRPSGGAGEQYF; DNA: TGCGCCAGCAGCACCCGCCCTAGCGGGGGGGCCGGTGAGCAGTACTTC
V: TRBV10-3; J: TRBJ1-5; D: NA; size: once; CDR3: CAISQGTRSGPQHF; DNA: TGTGCCATCAGTCAGGGTACGAGGTCGGGGCCCCAGCATTTT
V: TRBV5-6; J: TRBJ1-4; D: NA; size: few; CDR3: CASSLYGGAGEKLFF; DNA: TGTGCCAGCAGCCTATATGGGGGGGCCGGTGAAAAACTGTTTTTT
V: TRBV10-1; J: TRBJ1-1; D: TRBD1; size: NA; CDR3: CASSGGDSGNTEAFF; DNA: TGCGCCAGCAGTGGAGGGGACAGTGGGAACACTGAAGCTTTCTTT
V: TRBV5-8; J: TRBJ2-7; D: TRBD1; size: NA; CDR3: CASSLGQGSSYEQYF; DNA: TGTGCCAGCAGCTTGGGACAGGGTAGCTCCTACGAGCAGTACTTC
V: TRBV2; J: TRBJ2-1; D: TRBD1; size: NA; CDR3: CASIAGQGAHEQFF; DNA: TGTGCCAGCATTGCGGGACAGGGGGCCCATGAGCAGTTCTTC
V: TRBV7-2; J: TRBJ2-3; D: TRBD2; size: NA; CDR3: CASSLGLAGTDTQYF; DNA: TGTGCCAGCAGCCTGGGACTAGCGGGGACAGATACGCAGTATTTT
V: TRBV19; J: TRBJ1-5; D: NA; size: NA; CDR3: CASSVPNGGNNQPQHF; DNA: TGTGCCAGTAGTGTACCCAACGGGGGAAACAATCAGCCCCAGCATTTT
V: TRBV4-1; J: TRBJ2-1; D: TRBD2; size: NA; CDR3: CASSQDDPGGSYNEQFF; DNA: TGCGCCAGCAGCCAAGATGACCCGGGGGGCTCCTACAATGAGCAGTTCTTC
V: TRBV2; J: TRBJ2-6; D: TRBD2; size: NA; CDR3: CASAAGVSGANVLTF; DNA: TGTGCCAGCGCTGCGGGAGTCTCTGGGGCCAACGTCCTGACTTTC
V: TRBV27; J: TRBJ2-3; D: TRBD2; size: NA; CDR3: CASSLRGLAGVVDTQYF; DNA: TGTGCCAGCAGTTTGAGGGGACTAGCGGGAGTGGTAGATACGCAGTATTTT
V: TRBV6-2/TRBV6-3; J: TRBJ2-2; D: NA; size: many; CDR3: CASSYTARRELFF; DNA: TGTGCCAGCAGTTACACGGCCAGGAGGGAGCTGTTTTTT
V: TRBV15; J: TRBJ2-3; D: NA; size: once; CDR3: CATSREAVPTDTQYF; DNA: TGTGCCACCAGCAGAGAAGCGGTCCCCACAGATACGCAGTATTTT
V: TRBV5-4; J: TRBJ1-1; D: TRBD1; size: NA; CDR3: CASSLGGQGPTEAFF; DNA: TGTGCCAGCAGCTTGGGCGGACAGGGGCCCACTGAAGCTTTCTTT
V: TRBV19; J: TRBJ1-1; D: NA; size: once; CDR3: CASSITGTGTEAFF; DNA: TGTGCCAGTAGTATAACAGGGACGGGCACTGAAGCTTTCTTT